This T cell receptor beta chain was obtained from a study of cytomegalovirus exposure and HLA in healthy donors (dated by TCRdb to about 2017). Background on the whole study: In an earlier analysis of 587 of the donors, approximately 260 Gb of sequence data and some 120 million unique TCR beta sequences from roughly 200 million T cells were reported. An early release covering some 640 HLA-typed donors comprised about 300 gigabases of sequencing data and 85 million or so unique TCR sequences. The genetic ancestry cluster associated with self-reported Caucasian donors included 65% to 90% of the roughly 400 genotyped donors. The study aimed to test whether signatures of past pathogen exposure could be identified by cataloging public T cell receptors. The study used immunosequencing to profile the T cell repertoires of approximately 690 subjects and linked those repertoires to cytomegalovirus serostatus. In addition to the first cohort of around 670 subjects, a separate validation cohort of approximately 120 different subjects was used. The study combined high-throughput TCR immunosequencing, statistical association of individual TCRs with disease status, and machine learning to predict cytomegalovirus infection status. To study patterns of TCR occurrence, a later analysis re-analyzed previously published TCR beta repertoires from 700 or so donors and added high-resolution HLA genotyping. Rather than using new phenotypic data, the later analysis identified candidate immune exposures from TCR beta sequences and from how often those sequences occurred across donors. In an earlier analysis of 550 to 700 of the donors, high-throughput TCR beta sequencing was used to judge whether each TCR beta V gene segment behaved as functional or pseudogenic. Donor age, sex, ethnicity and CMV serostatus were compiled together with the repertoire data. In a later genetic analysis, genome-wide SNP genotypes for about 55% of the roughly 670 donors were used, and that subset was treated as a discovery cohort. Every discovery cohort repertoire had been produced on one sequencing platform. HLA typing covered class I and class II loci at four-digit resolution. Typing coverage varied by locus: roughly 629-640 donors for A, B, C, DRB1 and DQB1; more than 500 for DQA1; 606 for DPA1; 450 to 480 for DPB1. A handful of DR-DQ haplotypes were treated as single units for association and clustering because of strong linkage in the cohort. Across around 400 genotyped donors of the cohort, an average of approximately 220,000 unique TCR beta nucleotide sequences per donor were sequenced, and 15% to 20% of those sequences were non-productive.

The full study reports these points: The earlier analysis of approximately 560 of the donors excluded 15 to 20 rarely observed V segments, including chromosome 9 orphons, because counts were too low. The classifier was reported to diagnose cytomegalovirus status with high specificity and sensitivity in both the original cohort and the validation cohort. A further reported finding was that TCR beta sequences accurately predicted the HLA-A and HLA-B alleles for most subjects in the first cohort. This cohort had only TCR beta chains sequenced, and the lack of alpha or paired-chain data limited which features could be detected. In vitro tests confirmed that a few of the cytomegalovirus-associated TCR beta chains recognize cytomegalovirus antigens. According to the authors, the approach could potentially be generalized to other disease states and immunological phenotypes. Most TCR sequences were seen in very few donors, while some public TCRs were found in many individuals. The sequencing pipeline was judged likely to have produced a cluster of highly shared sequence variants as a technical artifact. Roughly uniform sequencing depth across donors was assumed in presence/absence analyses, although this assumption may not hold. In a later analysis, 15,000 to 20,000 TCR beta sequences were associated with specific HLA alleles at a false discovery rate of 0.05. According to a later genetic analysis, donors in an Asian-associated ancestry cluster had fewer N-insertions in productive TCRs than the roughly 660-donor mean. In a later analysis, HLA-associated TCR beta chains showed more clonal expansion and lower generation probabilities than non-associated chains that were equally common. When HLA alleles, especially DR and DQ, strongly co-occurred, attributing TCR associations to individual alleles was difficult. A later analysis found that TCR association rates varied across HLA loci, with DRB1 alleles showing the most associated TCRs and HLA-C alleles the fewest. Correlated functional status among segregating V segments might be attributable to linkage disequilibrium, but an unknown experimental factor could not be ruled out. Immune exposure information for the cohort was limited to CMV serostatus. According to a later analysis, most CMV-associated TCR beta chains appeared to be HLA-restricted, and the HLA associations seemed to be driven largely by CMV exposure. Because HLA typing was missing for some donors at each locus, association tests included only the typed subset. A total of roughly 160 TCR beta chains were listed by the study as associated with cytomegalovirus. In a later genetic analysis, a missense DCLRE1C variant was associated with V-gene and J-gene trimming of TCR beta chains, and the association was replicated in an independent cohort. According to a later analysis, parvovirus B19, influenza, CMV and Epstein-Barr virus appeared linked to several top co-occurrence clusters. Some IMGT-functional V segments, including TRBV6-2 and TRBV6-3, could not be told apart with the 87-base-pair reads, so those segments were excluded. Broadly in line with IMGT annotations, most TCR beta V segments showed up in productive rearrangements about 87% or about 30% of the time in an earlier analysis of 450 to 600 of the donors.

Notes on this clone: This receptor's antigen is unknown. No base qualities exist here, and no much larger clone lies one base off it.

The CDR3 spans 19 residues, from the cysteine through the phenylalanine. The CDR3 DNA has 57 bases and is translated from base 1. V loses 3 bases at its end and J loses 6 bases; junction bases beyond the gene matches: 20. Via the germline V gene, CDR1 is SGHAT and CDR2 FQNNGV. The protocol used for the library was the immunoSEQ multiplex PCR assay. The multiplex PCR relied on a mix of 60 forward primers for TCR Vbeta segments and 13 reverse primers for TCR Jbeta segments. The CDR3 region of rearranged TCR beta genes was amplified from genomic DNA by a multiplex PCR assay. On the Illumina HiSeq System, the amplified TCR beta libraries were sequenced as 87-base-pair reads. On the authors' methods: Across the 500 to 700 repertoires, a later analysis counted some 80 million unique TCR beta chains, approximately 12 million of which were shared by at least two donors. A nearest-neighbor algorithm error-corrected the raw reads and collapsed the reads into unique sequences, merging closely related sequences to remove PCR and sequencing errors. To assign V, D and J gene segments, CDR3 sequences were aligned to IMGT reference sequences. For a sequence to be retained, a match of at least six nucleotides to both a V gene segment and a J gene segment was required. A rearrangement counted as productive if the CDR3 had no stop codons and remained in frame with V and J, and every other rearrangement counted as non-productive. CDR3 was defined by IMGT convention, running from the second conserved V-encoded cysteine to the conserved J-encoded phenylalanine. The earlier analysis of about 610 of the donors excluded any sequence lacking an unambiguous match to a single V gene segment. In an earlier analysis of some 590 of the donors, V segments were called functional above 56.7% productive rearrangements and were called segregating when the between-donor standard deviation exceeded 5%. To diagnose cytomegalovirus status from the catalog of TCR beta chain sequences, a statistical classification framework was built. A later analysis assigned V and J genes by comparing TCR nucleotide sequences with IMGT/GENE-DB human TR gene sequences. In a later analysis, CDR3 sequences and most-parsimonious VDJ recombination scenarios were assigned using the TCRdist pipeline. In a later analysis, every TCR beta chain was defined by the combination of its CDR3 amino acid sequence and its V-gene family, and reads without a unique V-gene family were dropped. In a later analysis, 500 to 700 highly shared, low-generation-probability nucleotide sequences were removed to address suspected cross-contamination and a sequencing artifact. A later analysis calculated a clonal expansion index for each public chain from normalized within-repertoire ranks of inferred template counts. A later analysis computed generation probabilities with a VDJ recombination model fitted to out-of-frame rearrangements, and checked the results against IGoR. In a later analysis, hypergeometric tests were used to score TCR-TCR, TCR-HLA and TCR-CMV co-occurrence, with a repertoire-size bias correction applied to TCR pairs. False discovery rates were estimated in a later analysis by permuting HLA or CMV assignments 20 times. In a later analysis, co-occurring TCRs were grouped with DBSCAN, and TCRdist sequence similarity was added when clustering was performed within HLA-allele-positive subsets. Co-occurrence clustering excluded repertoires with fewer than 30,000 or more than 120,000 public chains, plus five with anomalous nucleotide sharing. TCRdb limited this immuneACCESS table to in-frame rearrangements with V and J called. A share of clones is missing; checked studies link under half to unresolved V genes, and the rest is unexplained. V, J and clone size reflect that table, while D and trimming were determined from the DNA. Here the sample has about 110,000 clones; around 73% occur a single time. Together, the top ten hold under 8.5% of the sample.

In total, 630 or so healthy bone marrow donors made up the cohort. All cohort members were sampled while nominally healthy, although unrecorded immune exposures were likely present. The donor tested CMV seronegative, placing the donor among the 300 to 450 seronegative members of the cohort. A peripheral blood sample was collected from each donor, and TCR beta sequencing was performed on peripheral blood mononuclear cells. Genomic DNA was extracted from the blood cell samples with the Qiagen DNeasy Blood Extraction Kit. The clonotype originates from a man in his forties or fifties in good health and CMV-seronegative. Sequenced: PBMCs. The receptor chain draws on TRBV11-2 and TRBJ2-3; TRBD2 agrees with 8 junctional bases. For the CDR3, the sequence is CASSFPLNPAGDLMDTQYF. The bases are TGTGCCAGCAGCTTCCCCCTCAACCCAGCGGGAGACTTGATGGATACGCAGTATTTT.